This T cell receptor (beta chain) was sequenced during a study of neurological immune-mediated disorders. Study-wide results and limits: HTLV-1-associated myelopathy ranked highest for TCR clonal expansion and multiple sclerosis lowest, beneath healthy controls.

Each CDR3 protein is one row after TCRdb ran MiXCR on the 5' RACE reads. The table shows 55,000 to 75,000 distinct CDR3 sequences, with under 2.5% occurring only once. Source material was 2 million unsorted PBMCs, stored at -80 °C in RNAlater. The table lists this clonotype with many counts. The antigen remains undetermined. With 10 bases removed from V and 7 bases from J, the gap between germline ends came to 16 bases. This CDR3 is 13 amino acids long. The V gene's germline CDR1 is SGHTA and CDR2 FQGNSA. Sequenced sample: PBMCs. The receptor was isolated from a man in his fifties or sixties with multiple sclerosis. The V call is TRBV7-2, the J call TRBJ2-2, with D tentatively TRBD1 (7 bases). The CDR3 is CATAGQLGGELFF. DNA for the CDR3: TGTGCCACCGCGGGACAGTTAGGCGGGGAGCTGTTTTTT.